This T cell receptor beta chain emerged from a study of CD8+CD57+ T cells in acquired aplastic anemia. This clonotype was detected many times. The antigen is undetermined. Whole-study results and caveats: The study identified twenty-nine CD8+ CDR3 sequences shared by patients and controls.

Patients picked for sequencing had shown CD8+CD57+ cell expansion detected by flow cytometry. Genomic DNA was employed as the template in profiling TCR beta VDJ and CDR3. TCRdb reprocessed the reads via MiXCR and lists one record per CDR3 protein. The sample lists roughly 170,000 distinct CDR3 sequences, around 50% occurring once. The CDR3 sequence is 13 residues long. V lost 7 bases to trimming and J lost 3 bases; unmatched junction nucleotides: 7. The germline V gene has CDR1 SGHRS and CDR2 YFSETQ. This clonotype was sampled from a human donor with aplastic anemia. What was sequenced was sorted CD4+, CD8+, or CD8+CD57+ T cells (not recorded which) from PBMCs. V and J are TRBV5-1 and TRBJ2-7; 7 nucleotides agree with TRBD1. The CDR3 coding sequence is TGCGCCAGCCAACAGGGGACGAGCTACGAGCAGTACTTC. Amino acids: CASQQGTSYEQYF.